The 3 T cell receptor beta chains below come from one sample, sequenced in a study of pediatric ulcerative colitis. The method was immunoSEQ multiplex PCR; TCRdb's version includes in-frame clones alone and lacks a portion of them. The repertoire has about 64,000 clones, about three quarters of them found once; the top ten carry roughly 5.2%. The sequenced sample was blood. These receptors were obtained from a boy younger than 18 with moderate ulcerative colitis.

The chain recombines TRBV28 with TRBJ1-2; D possibly corresponds to TRBD1 (5 bases). Trimming removed 2 bases from V and 3 bases from J, with 10 bases in between. CDR1 is MDHEN and CDR2 is SYDVKM in the germline V gene. The CDR3 loop spans 14 amino acids. The CDR3 reads CASSLPGRDYGYTF. CDR3 DNA sequence: TGTGCCAGCAGTTTACCAGGGAGGGACTATGGCTACACCTTC.

V is TRBV5-3 and J is TRBJ2-1; D gene ambiguous. TRBV5-3 is filed as an ORF, its function uncertain. The CDR3 loop spans 10 amino acids. Trimming pared 4 bases from V and 6 bases from J, leaving 2 bases between. The CDR3 DNA sequence: TGTGCCAGAAGCGCCAATGAGCAGTTCTTC. It specifies CARSANEQFF.

The chain employs TRBV7-2 and TRBJ2-5; no firm D call. Germline loops: CDR1 SGHTA, CDR2 FQGNSA. Trimming pared 1 base from V and 4 bases from J, leaving 10 bases between. The CDR3 is 14 residues long. CDR3 sequence (DNA): TGTGCCAGCAGCTTAGGACTCCGCCCAGAGACCCAGTACTTC. Protein product: CASSLGLRPETQYF.